This section outlines one TCR beta chain sequence together with its context. This CDR3 is 13 amino acids long. From germline, CDR1 is DFQATT and CDR2 SNEGSKA (reference sequence). Trimming left V 1 base short and J 5 bases short, with 11 bases between. Alongside a J-beta primer mix, a sample-barcoded 5' primer served in a second PCR lasting about 7 to 12 cycles. TCRdb processed the 5' RACE reads anew with MiXCR; each CDR3 protein has one entry. The sample yields 800,000 to 950,000 distinct CDR3 sequences, around 34% seen once. The data belong to a study of blood T cells in healthy people across ages. For the study at large: The capture of about one barcoded beta molecule per two T cells was achieved by template switching.

The origin of this receptor is a man in his late teens or twenties in good health. This rearrangement joins TRBV20-1 to TRBJ1-1, with no clear D. Material for sequencing was blood. CDR3 residues: CSARGWVGTEAFF. CDR3 coding DNA: TGCAGTGCTAGAGGTTGGGTCGGAACTGAAGCTTTCTTT.